This TCR beta chain is drawn from a study of T-cell memory formation after mild COVID-19. A single record per CDR3 protein comes from TCRdb applying MiXCR to the 5' RACE reads. This sample yields 120,000 to 150,000 distinct CDR3 sequences, of which 6% to 7% are seen a single time; around 2% belongs to the top ten. A note on this clonotype: The antigen remains undetermined.

Trimming shortened V by 7 bases and J by 4 bases, and 19 bases separated the two germline ends. The CDR3 extends over 15 amino acids. CDR1 and CDR2 from the germline V gene are PRHDT and FYEKMQ (reference sequence). Findings of the study overall: Clones from the second wave (peaking day 37) had unconfirmed SARS-CoV-2 specificity. Pre-infection memory showed some responding clones, and this suggested that cross-reactive memory joined. CD4/CD8 balance held among clones contracting day 15 to 85, and later expanders leaned CD4+.

The clonotype was recovered from an adult woman who had mild COVID-19 (a few samples of this study predate the infection). Cell type and time point are not known. V gene TRBV13 combines with J gene TRBJ1-1, with D uncertain. Input material: PBMCs or a T cell subset sorted from them (not recorded which). CDR3 in DNA: TGTGCCAGCACCCGGATCGCGGAGGGCGGCACTGAAGCTTTCTTT. Its translation is CASTRIAEGGTEAFF.